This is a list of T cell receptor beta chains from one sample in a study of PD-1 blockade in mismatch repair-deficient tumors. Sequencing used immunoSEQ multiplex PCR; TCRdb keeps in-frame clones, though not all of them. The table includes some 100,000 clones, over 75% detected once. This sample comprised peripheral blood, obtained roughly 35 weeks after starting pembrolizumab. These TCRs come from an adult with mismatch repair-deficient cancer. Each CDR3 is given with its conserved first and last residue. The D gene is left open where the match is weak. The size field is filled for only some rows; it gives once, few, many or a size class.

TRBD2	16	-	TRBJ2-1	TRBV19	CASSISSSGIYNEQFF	TGTGCCAGTAGTATTTCGTCTAGCGGGATCTACAATGAGCAGTTCTTC
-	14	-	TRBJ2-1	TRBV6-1	CASKDSSSYNEQFF	TGTGCCAGCAAGGACAGCAGTTCCTACAATGAGCAGTTCTTC
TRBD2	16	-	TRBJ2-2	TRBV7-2	CASRAAAGVNTGELFF	TGTGCCAGCAGAGCAGCAGCGGGAGTGAACACCGGGGAGCTGTTTTTT
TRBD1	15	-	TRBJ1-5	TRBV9	CASSVGTGSHQPQHF	TGTGCCAGCAGCGTCGGGACAGGGTCGCATCAGCCCCAGCATTTT
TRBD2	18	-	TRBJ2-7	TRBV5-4	CASSGARTSGSGDYEQYF	TGTGCCAGCAGCGGAGCCCGTACCAGCGGGAGTGGGGACTACGAGCAGTACTTC
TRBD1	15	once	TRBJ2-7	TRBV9	CASSIGQGPSYEQYF	TGTGCCAGCAGCATCGGACAGGGGCCGTCCTACGAGCAGTACTTC
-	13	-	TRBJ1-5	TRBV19	CASRGTLSQPQHF	TGTGCCAGTAGAGGGACTTTAAGTCAGCCCCAGCATTTT
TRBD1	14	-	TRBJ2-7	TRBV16	CASSQVGTGYEQYF	TGTGCCAGCAGCCAAGTCGGGACAGGCTACGAGCAGTACTTC
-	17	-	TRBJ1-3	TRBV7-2	CASSQDLGFSSGNTIYF	TGTGCCAGCAGCCAAGATCTGGGTTTTAGCTCTGGAAACACCATATATTTT
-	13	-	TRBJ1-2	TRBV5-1	CASRPGENWGYTF	TGCGCCAGCAGGCCAGGGGAGAATTGGGGCTACACCTTC
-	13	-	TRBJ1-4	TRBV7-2	CASSAQFNEKLFF	TGTGCCAGCAGCGCACAGTTTAATGAAAAACTGTTTTTT
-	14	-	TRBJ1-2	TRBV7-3	CASSLSAGNYGYTF	TGTGCCAGCAGCTTAAGTGCAGGGAACTATGGCTACACCTTC
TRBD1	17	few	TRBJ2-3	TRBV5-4	CASSGGVRGGGADTQYF	TGTGCCAGCAGCGGTGGGGTACGAGGGGGCGGCGCAGATACGCAGTATTTT
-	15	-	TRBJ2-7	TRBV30	CAWSSRDTGYYEQYF	TGTGCCTGGAGTAGCCGGGACACGGGGTACTACGAGCAGTACTTC
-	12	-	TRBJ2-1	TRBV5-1	CASVSEGNEQFF	TGCGCCTCCGTTTCGGAGGGCAATGAGCAGTTCTTC
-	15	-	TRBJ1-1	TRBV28	CASSLRGETNTEAFF	TGTGCCAGCAGTTTGAGAGGGGAAACGAACACTGAAGCTTTCTTT
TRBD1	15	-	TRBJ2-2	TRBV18	CASSPRTGETGELFF	TGTGCCAGCTCGCCCAGGACAGGAGAGACCGGGGAGCTGTTTTTT
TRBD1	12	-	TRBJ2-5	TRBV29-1	CSVGDSQETQYF	TGCAGCGTGGGGGACAGCCAAGAGACCCAGTACTTC
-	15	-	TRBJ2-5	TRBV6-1	CASSFRTESSETQYF	TGTGCCAGCAGTTTCCGGACCGAAAGCTCGGAGACCCAGTACTTC
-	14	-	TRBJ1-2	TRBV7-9	CASSLAEVTYGYTF	TGTGCCAGCAGCTTAGCGGAAGTCACCTATGGCTACACCTTC
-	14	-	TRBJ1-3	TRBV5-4	CASSPDSLVNTIYF	TGTGCCAGCAGCCCAGACAGTCTTGTAAACACCATATATTTT
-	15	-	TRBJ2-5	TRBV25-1	CASSEYRQFQETQYF	TGTGCCAGCAGTGAATATCGGCAGTTCCAAGAGACCCAGTACTTC
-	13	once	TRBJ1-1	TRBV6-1	CASSEARDTEAFF	TGTGCCAGCAGTGAAGCACGGGACACTGAAGCTTTCTTT
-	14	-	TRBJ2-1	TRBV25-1	CASRPRGTYNEQFF	TGTGCCAGCAGACCGAGGGGGACCTACAATGAGCAGTTCTTC
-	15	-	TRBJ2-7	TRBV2	CASSPPRDFHYEQYF	TGTGCCAGCAGCCCCCCGAGGGACTTTCACTACGAGCAGTACTTC
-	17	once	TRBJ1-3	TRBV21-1	CASSRIQGLSSGNTIYF	TGTGCCAGCAGCCGAATCCAGGGACTTAGCTCTGGAAACACCATATATTTT
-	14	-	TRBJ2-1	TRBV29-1	CSVGRTVVYNEQFF	TGCAGCGTTGGCAGGACAGTAGTCTACAATGAGCAGTTCTTC
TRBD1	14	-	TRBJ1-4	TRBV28	CASSWTGEGEKLFF	TGTGCCAGCAGCTGGACAGGGGAAGGTGAAAAACTGTTTTTT
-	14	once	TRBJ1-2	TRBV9	CASSDGLGPYGYTF	TGTGCCAGCAGCGACGGACTTGGACCCTATGGCTACACCTTC
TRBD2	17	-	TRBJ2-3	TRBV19	CASSALSAGGPWDTQYF	TGTGCCAGTAGTGCTCTCTCCGCGGGAGGGCCATGGGATACGCAGTATTTT
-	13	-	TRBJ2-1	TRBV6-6	CASSYSNDSEQFF	TGTGCCAGCAGTTACTCGAATGACAGTGAGCAGTTCTTC
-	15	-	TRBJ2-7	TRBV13	CASSSESGESYEQYF	TGTGCCAGCAGCTCCGAGTCAGGGGAATCCTACGAGCAGTACTTC
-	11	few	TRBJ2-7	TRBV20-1	CSGLGEDEQYF	TGCAGTGGTCTAGGTGAGGACGAGCAGTACTTC
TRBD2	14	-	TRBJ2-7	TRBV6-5	CASRTSGSPYEQYF	TGTGCCAGCAGGACTAGCGGGAGTCCGTACGAGCAGTACTTC
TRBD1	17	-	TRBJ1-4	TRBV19	CASGRDRIFTTNEKLFF	TGTGCCAGCGGGAGGGACAGAATTTTTACAACTAATGAAAAACTGTTTTTT
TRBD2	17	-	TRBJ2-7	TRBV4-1	CASSQDAAAGGGYEQYF	TGCGCCAGCAGCCAAGATGCCGCGGCGGGAGGGGGATACGAGCAGTACTTC
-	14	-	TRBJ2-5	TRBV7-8	CASSSFQTKETQYF	TGTGCCAGCAGCTCATTTCAGACTAAAGAGACCCAGTACTTC
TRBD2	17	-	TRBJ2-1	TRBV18	CASSPGVAGVRHNEQFF	TGTGCCAGCTCACCTGGTGTAGCGGGAGTAAGGCACAATGAGCAGTTCTTC
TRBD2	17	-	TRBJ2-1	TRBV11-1	CASSLESWSSGSHEQFF	TGTGCCAGCAGCTTAGAATCGTGGTCTAGCGGGAGCCATGAGCAGTTCTTC
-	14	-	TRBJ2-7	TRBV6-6	CASSYSASSYEQYF	TGTGCCAGCAGTTACTCAGCGAGCTCCTACGAGCAGTACTTC
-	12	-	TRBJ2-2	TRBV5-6	CASSHDTGELFF	TGTGCCAGCAGCCACGACACCGGGGAGCTGTTTTTT
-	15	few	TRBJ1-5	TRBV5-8	CASSLMQGGNQPQHF	TGTGCCAGCAGCTTGATGCAGGGTGGCAATCAGCCCCAGCATTTT
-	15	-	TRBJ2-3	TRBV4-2	CASSQGGREADTQYF	TGTGCCAGCAGCCAAGGAGGGCGGGAAGCAGATACGCAGTATTTT
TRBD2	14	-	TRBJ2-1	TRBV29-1	CSAGTSGPYNEQFF	TGCAGCGCCGGGACTAGCGGGCCTTACAATGAGCAGTTCTTC
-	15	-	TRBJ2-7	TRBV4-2	CASSQELGGSYEQYF	TGTGCCAGCAGCCAAGAACTAGGCGGATCCTACGAGCAGTACTTC
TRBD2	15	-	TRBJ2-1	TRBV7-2	CASRRPGLAADEQFF	TGTGCCAGCAGACGACCGGGACTAGCAGCCGATGAGCAGTTCTTC
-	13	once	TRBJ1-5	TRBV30	CAWSGTYNQPQHF	TGTGCCTGGAGTGGGACATACAATCAGCCCCAGCATTTT
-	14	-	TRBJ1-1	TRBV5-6	CASLEGSMNTEAFF	TGTGCCAGCTTGGAGGGCTCTATGAACACTGAAGCTTTCTTT